The source of this TCR beta chain is a study of shared clonotypes between healthy human individuals. This CDR3 spans 15 amino acids. The ends lost 2 bases at V and 3 bases at J; junction bases unmatched: 5. Germline V lookup: CDR1 MNHEY, CDR2 SVGAGI. CD45RA+ naive and CD45RA-negative memory subsets were separated from CD4+ cells. The table came from immunoSEQ multiplex PCR; TCRdb's copy has only in-frame clones and leaves some out. The sample holds about 1.5 million clones, about 96% seen once. This chain uses TRBV6-5 with TRBJ2-7; 9 bases map to TRBD1. The sequence was collected from a man aged 30 to 39 in good health. The sequenced material came from naive CD4+ T cells sorted from blood. Subset of the sample: CD45RA+ positively selected. CDR3 nucleotide sequence: TGTGCCAGCAGTTACCCGACAGGGGGAGTCTACGAGCAGTACTTC. Its protein product is CASSYPTGGVYEQYF.